This T cell receptor (beta chain) comes out of a study of response to subunit inactivated influenza vaccine. The study, taken as a whole, reports: Few additional T cells are recruited per seasonal influenza vaccination, authors suggested.

This clonotype was recorded at least ten times. The antigen remains undetermined. MiXCR, applied by TCRdb to the RT-PCR reads, yields one record per CDR3 protein. The sample has approximately 480,000 distinct CDR3 sequences; about a tenth are singletons. CDR3 length equals 14 residues. V gave up 5 bases and J gave up 4 bases; unmatched junction bases: 4. Per germline, CDR1 DFQATT and CDR2 SNEGSKA (reference sequence). V and J are TRBV20-1 and TRBJ2-7; TRBD2 matches 14 bases. This specimen consisted of PBMCs from blood, obtained roughly 47 days after vaccination. The receptor was isolated from a man in his forties or fifties who received an inactivated influenza vaccine. The CDR3 sequence is CSAHRLAGGYEQYF. The CDR3 DNA sequence: TGCAGTGCTCATCGACTAGCGGGAGGGTACGAGCAGTACTTC.